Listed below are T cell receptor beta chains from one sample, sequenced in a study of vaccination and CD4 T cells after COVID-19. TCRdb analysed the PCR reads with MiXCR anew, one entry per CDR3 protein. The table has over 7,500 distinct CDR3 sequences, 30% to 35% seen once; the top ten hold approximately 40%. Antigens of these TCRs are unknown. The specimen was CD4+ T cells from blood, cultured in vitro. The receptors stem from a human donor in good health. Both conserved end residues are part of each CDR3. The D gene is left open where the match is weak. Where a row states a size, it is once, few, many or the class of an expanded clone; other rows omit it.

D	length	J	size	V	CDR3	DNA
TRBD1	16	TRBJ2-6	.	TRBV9	CASTRDSFSGANVLTF	TGTGCCAGTACACGGGACAGCTTCTCTGGGGCCAACGTCCTGACTTTC
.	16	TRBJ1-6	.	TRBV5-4	CASSLEGGVRISPLHF	TGTGCCAGCAGCTTGGAGGGGGGCGTACGGATATCACCCCTCCACTTT
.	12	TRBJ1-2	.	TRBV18	CASSDNNYGYTF	TGTGCCAGCTCGGACAATAACTATGGCTACACCTTC
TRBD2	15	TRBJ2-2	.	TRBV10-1	CASSETGTSVGELFF	TGCGCCAGCAGTGAGACCGGGACTAGCGTTGGGGAGCTGTTTTTT
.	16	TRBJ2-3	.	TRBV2	CASSEHEAVRTDTQYF	TGTGCCAGCAGTGAACACGAGGCAGTACGAACAGATACGCAGTATTTT
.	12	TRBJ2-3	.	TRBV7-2	CASSLSTDTQYF	TGTGCCAGCAGCTTATCCACAGATACGCAGTATTTT
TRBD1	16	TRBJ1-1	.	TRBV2	CASRLTGGITNTEAFF	TGTGCCAGCAGACTGACAGGGGGCATAACGAACACTGAAGCTTTCTTT
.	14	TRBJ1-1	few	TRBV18	CASSPVRENTEAFF	TGTGCCAGCTCACCAGTCCGGGAGAACACTGAAGCTTTCTTT
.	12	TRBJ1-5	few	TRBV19	CASSIIGQAQHF	TGTGCCAGTAGTATAATAGGGCAGGCCCAGCATTTT
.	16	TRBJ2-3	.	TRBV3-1	CASSQSLPSNTDTQYF	TGTGCCAGCAGCCAAAGTTTACCCTCCAACACAGATACGCAGTATTTT
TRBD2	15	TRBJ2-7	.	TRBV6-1	CASSGGGLALDEQYF	TGTGCCAGCAGTGGAGGGGGACTAGCCCTAGACGAGCAGTACTTC
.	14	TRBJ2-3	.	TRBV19	CASSSPIWTDTQYF	TGTGCCAGTAGTTCCCCCATTTGGACAGATACGCAGTATTTT
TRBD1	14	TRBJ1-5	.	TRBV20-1	CSAPTGLSNQPQHF	TGCAGTGCTCCGACAGGGTTGAGCAATCAGCCCCAGCATTTT
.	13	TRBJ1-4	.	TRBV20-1	CSARRDLNEKLFF	TGCAGTGCTAGGAGGGACCTTAATGAAAAACTGTTTTTT
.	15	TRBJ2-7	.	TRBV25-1	CASSESRSKGYEQYF	TGTGCCAGCAGTGAATCGCGCAGTAAGGGGTACGAGCAGTACTTC
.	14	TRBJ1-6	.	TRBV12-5	CASGLDGLAAPLHF	TGTGCTAGTGGTTTGGACGGGCTGGCAGCACCCCTCCACTTT
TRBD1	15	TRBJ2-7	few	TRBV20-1	CSVPQSGTGLGEQYF	TGCAGTGTCCCACAGTCCGGGACAGGTCTCGGCGAGCAGTACTTC
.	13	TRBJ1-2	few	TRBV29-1	CSVDQDDYYGYTF	TGCAGCGTTGACCAAGACGATTACTATGGCTACACCTTC
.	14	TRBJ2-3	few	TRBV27	CASSLVGGPDTQYF	TGTGCCAGCAGTTTGGTTGGGGGACCAGATACGCAGTATTTT
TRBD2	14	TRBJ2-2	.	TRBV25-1	CASSGLADTGELFF	TGTGCCAGCAGTGGACTAGCGGACACCGGGGAGCTGTTTTTT
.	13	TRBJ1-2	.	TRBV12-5	CASGFPGGYGYTF	TGTGCTAGTGGTTTCCCGGGGGGCTATGGCTACACCTTC
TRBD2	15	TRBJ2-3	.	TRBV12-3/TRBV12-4	CASSRTSGGTDTQYF	TGTGCCAGCAGTCGGACTAGCGGGGGCACAGATACGCAGTATTTT
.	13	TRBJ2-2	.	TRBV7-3	CASSPPGGGELFF	TGTGCCAGCAGCCCCCCGGGCGGCGGGGAGCTGTTTTTT
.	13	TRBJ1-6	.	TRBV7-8	CASTYGVNSPLHF	TGTGCCAGCACCTACGGGGTGAATTCACCCCTCCACTTT
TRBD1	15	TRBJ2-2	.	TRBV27	CASSFETGSTGELFF	TGTGCCAGCAGTTTTGAGACAGGGAGTACCGGGGAGCTGTTTTTT
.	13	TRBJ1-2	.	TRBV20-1	CSAFPGYLYGYTF	TGCAGTGCCTTCCCAGGGTATCTCTATGGCTACACCTTC
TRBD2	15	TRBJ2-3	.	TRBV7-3	CASSLNGGGTDTQYF	TGTGCCAGCAGCTTAAACGGGGGGGGCACAGATACGCAGTATTTT
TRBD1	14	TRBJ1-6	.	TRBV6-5	CASSSVQGASPPHF	TGTGCCAGCAGTTCCGTGCAGGGGGCTTCACCCCCCCACTTT
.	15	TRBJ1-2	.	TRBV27	CASRRGEGYGYGYTF	TGTGCCAGCCGAAGAGGGGAGGGATACGGCTATGGCTACACCTTC
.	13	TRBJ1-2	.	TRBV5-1	CASSRGAVYGYTF	TGCGCCAGCAGCCGTGGAGCGGTCTATGGCTACACCTTC
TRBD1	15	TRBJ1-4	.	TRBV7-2	CASSLQTGGNEKLFF	TGTGCCAGCAGCTTACAGACAGGGGGCAATGAAAAACTGTTTTTT
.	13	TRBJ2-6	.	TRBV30	CAWSVGGANVLTF	TGTGCCTGGAGTGTCGGAGGGGCCAACGTCCTGACTTTC
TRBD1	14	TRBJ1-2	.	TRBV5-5	CASRLGQGSGGYTF	TGTGCCAGCAGGCTGGGACAGGGATCTGGAGGCTACACCTTC
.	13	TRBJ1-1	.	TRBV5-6	CASSLATGNEAFF	TGTGCCAGCAGCTTGGCCACAGGGAATGAAGCTTTCTTT
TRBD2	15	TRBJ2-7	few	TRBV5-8	CASSHTSGISYEQYF	TGTGCCAGCAGCCACACTAGCGGAATCTCCTACGAGCAGTACTTC
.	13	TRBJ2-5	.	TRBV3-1	CASSLPYQETQYF	TGTGCCAGCAGCCTCCCGTACCAAGAGACCCAGTACTTC
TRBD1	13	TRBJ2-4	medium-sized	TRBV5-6	CASRPTGQNIQYF	TGTGCCAGCAGACCGACAGGGCAAAACATTCAGTACTTC
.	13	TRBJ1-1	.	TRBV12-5	CASGLEGPTEAFF	TGTGCTAGTGGCCTCGAGGGCCCCACTGAAGCTTTCTTT
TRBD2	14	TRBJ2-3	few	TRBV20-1	CSASDGGSTDTQYF	TGCAGTGCTAGTGACGGGGGGAGCACAGATACGCAGTATTTT
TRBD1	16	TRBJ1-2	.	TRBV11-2	CASSPTRDRVYGGYTF	TGTGCCAGCAGCCCAACGAGGGACAGGGTATATGGTGGCTACACCTTC
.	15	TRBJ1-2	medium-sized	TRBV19	CASRNTGSQHYGYTF	TGTGCCAGTAGAAATACAGGCTCCCAACACTATGGCTACACCTTC
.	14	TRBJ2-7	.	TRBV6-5	CASSYTDREAEQYF	TGTGCCAGCAGTTACACAGACAGGGAGGCCGAGCAGTACTTC
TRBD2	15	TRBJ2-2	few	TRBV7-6	CASSLRGGYTGELFF	TGTGCCAGCAGCTTGCGGGGGGGCTACACCGGGGAGCTGTTTTTT
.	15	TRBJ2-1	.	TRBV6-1	CASSEAGGSYNEQFF	TGTGCCAGCAGTGAAGCGGGGGGCTCCTACAATGAGCAGTTCTTC
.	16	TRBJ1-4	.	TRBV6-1	CASSPRGPSQHEKLFF	TGTGCCAGCAGCCCCCGGGGGCCTAGCCAACATGAAAAACTGTTTTTT
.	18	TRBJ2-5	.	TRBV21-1	CASPPPPLEGTVGETQYF	TGTGCCAGTCCCCCCCCCCCCCTGGAGGGTACGGTGGGTGAGACCCAGTACTTC
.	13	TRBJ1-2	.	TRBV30	CAWKIRSNYGYTF	TGTGCCTGGAAGATTAGGAGCAACTATGGCTACACCTTC
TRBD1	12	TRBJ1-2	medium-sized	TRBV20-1	CRGGGGDYGYTF	TGCAGGGGGGGAGGGGGCGACTATGGCTACACCTTC
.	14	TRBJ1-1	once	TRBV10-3	CATQGPYLNTEAFF	TGTGCCACCCAGGGTCCGTACTTGAACACTGAAGCTTTCTTT
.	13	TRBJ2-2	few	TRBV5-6	CASRGRRTGELFF	TGTGCCAGCAGGGGAAGGAGGACCGGGGAGCTGTTTTTT
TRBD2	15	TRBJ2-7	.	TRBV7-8	CASSLGGAGRDEQYF	TGTGCCAGCAGCTTAGGAGGGGCAGGGAGGGACGAGCAGTACTTC
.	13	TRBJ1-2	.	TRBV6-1	CASSVQGRGGYTF	TGTGCCAGCAGTGTTCAGGGAAGAGGCGGCTACACCTTC
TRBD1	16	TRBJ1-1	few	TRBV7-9	CASSLGRRGRGTEAFF	TGTGCCAGCAGCTTAGGAAGGAGGGGGCGCGGGACTGAAGCTTTCTTT